Presented here are 10 T cell receptor beta chains from one specimen sequenced in a study of T cell changes during pregnancy in multiple sclerosis. Clones were sequenced by immunoSEQ multiplex PCR, and TCRdb holds only the in-frame ones, with some missing. The table includes about 69,000 clones, approximately 92% detected once. Sequenced here: peripheral blood, sampled in the third trimester of pregnancy. The receptors were gathered from a female donor in good health, enrolled as a control in a pregnancy study.

The chain has TRBV7-2 and TRBJ2-2, with D maybe TRBD2 (6 bases). This CDR3 comprises 15 residues. Germline V gives CDR1 SGHTA, CDR2 FQGNSA. Trimming took off 5 bases at V and 4 bases at J, with 14 bases between the two ends. The DNA of the CDR3 is TGTGCCAGCAGCGTATCCGGGAGTGTCACCGGGGAGCTGTTTTTT. The encoded protein is CASSVSGSVTGELFF. Filled out from reference TRBV7-2 and TRBJ2-2, the complete variable domain reads GAGVSQSPSNKVTEKGKDVELRCDPISGHTALYWYRQSLGQGLEFLIYFQGNSAPDKSGLPSDRFSAERTGGSVSTLTIQRTQQEDSAVYLCASSVSGSVTGELFFGEGSRLTVL.

The chain carries TRBV10-2 and TRBJ2-6; D is perhaps TRBD1 (5 bases). CDR3 length: 15 residues. Germline CDR1 reads WSHSY; CDR2 reads SAAADI. Trimming took off 8 bases at V and 0 bases at J, with 11 bases between the two ends. For the CDR3, the DNA is TGCGCCAGCGAGGCCGGACACTCTGGGGCCAACGTCCTGACTTTC. Translating it yields CASEAGHSGANVLTF.

The chain links TRBV10-3 to TRBJ2-3, with no clear D. Trimming removed 4 bases from V and 0 bases from J, with 5 bases in between. The CDR3 is made up of 13 amino acids. Germline lookup yields CDR1 ENHRY and CDR2 SYGVKD. This CDR3 is CAISVTSTDTQYF. For the CDR3, the DNA is TGTGCCATCAGTGTCACTAGCACAGATACGCAGTATTTT.

The V gene is TRBV6-5, the J gene TRBJ2-3; 15 bases agree with TRBD2. The CDR3 runs to 15 residues. The trim removed 5 bases at V and 7 bases at J, leaving 4 bases unmatched. Germline loops: CDR1 MNHEY, CDR2 SVGAGI. The chain's CDR3 is CASSKGLAGGNTQYF. In DNA form, the CDR3 reads TGTGCCAGCAGTAAGGGACTAGCGGGGGGAAATACGCAGTATTTT.

The rearrangement links TRBV7-2 to TRBJ2-3; TRBD2 matches 12 bases. There are 15 residues in the CDR3. V was pared by 4 bases and J by 4 bases, with 3 bases of the junction left unmatched. Germline CDR1 SGHTA, CDR2 FQGNSA. For the CDR3, the DNA is TGTGCCAGCAGCTCCAGACTAGCGGGAGCAGATACGCAGTATTTT. It yields the protein CASSSRLAGADTQYF.

The chain is built from TRBV10-3 and TRBJ1-1; the match to TRBD1 covers 9 bases. The V segment lost 7 bases and the J segment 4 bases; nucleotides outside the gene matches: 4. Germline CDR1 ENHRY, CDR2 SYGVKD. This CDR3 comprises 13 residues. In DNA form, the CDR3 reads TGTGCCATCACCCAGACAGGGGGCACTGAAGCTTTCTTT. It yields the protein CAITQTGGTEAFF.

V is TRBV11-3 and J is TRBJ2-5, with D hard to call. Germline CDR1 is SGHNT and CDR2 is YENEEA. V gave up 1 base and J gave up 5 bases, with 11 bases separating them. This CDR3 spans 14 amino acids. This CDR3 reads CASSLGAGRETQYF. The CDR3 region has the DNA TGTGCCAGCAGCTTAGGAGCAGGTCGGGAGACCCAGTACTTC.

The chain is built from TRBV19 and TRBJ2-5; 9 nucleotides line up with TRBD1. This CDR3 region has 13 residues. Trimming took 6 bases from V and 5 from J; bases not matched to a gene: 4. Germline loops: CDR1 LNHDA, CDR2 SQIVND (reference sequence). The CDR3 DNA follows: TGTGCCAGTAGACTACAGGGGGCTGAGACCCAGTACTTC. As protein: CASRLQGAETQYF.

This chain connects TRBV20-1 to TRBJ2-2; D gene ambiguous. Deletions cut 3 bases from V and 3 bases from J, with 2 bases between. The CDR3 consists of 11 residues. Germline lookup yields CDR1 DFQATT and CDR2 SNEGSKA (reference sequence). This CDR3 is CSASDTGELFF. Here the CDR3 DNA reads TGCAGTGCTAGCGACACCGGGGAGCTGTTTTTT.

CDR3 coding DNA: TGTGCCAGCAGCTTCCTTGCATTAGTGGGCACAGATACGCAGTATTTT. The encoded protein is CASSFLALVGTDTQYF. This rearrangement joins TRBV7-2 to TRBJ2-3; D ambiguous. The length of the CDR3 is 16 residues. V was shortened by 3 bases and J by 1 base, with 14 bases between the two germline ends. Germline assignment: CDR1 SGHTA and CDR2 FQGNSA.